This TCR beta chain was documented in a study of T cell changes during pregnancy in multiple sclerosis. The length of the CDR3 is 17 residues. Per germline, CDR1 MGHRA and CDR2 YSYEKL. V lost 0 bases to trimming and J lost 4 bases; unmatched junction nucleotides: 9. Some clones are missing from TCRdb's copy, which holds only in-frame ones; the method was immunoSEQ multiplex PCR. This table holds 60,000 or so clones, 90% found once. There are a few counts of this clone. This chain links TRBV4-1 with TRBJ2-1; 7 bases are a match to TRBD1. The sequences come from peripheral blood, collected in the second trimester of pregnancy. The TCR originated in a female donor in good health, enrolled as a control in a pregnancy study. This CDR3 is CASSQDPPGTEYNEQFF. For the CDR3, the DNA is TGCGCCAGCAGCCAAGATCCCCCCGGGACAGAGTACAATGAGCAGTTCTTC.